A single sample is the source of the 14 T cell receptor beta chains below, sequenced in a study of OX40 agonist ivuxolimab in advanced cancers. Data came from immunoSEQ multiplex PCR; TCRdb stores just in-frame clones and leaves some out. Here the sample spans 75,000 to 100,000 clones, roughly 90% being singletons. Sequencing was performed on CD4+ or CD8+ T cells sorted from blood, taken in a trial of the OX40 agonist ivuxolimab. The receptors derive from an adult with an advanced solid tumor such as melanoma, head and neck, liver or kidney cancer.

The chain recombines TRBV11-1 with TRBJ2-5; 10 nucleotides match TRBD2. The germline gives CDR1 SGHAT, CDR2 FQDESV (reference sequence). V lost 5 bases to trimming and J lost 4 bases; unmatched junction nucleotides: 7. The CDR3 is made up of 15 amino acids. The CDR3 spells CASSLLTSGPETQYF. CDR3 nucleotides: TGTGCCAGCAGCCTCCTGACTAGCGGGCCAGAGACCCAGTACTTC.

The V and J genes are TRBV19 and TRBJ2-4, with a tentative D call TRBD1 (5 bases). This CDR3 contains 12 residues. Germline CDR1 is LNHDA and CDR2 is SQIVND (reference sequence). With 3 bases removed from V and 7 bases from J, the gap between germline ends came to 7 bases. The CDR3 nucleotides read TGTGCCAGTAGTATCGCAGGGAACATTCAGTACTTC. This codes for CASSIAGNIQYF.

This chain uses TRBV7-9 with TRBJ1-2; D gene uncertain. The V and J ends lost 3 bases and 6 bases respectively, with 5 bases between them. This CDR3 contains 11 residues. The germline CDR1 and CDR2 sequences are SEHNR and FQNEAQ (reference sequence). The CDR3 spells CASSFYDGYTF. Here the CDR3 DNA reads TGTGCCAGCAGCTTTTACGATGGCTACACCTTC.

This sequence joins TRBV5-8 and TRBJ1-2, with a possible D match to TRBD1 (5 bases). V gave up 1 base and J gave up 7 bases, with 17 bases separating them. The length of the CDR3 is 15 residues. Germline V CDR1 and CDR2: SGHTS, YDEGEE. The CDR3 region has the DNA TGTGCCAGCAGCTTGCCCCCCGGGTGGGGGACTGGCTACACCTTC. Protein product: CASSLPPGWGTGYTF.

J is TRBJ2-1 and V is TRBV18; either TRBD1 or TRBD2 may supply D (5 bases each). In germline, CDR1 is KGHSH, CDR2 LQKENI. Trimming removed 3 bases from V and 9 bases from J, with 9 bases in between. This CDR3 has 12 residues. The CDR3 reads CASSPGVGEQFF. The CDR3 DNA follows: TGTGCCAGCTCACCGGGGGTGGGTGAGCAGTTCTTC.

There are a few counts of this clone. The sample holds other DNA sequences that translate to the same CDR3. The chain links TRBV5-1 to TRBJ2-1; D may be TRBD1 or TRBD2 (5 bases each). Trimming took off 4 bases at V and 0 bases at J, with 14 bases between the two ends. CDR3 size: 16 residues. Germline CDR1 is SGHRS and CDR2 is YFSETQ. CDR3 nucleotide sequence: TGCGCCAGCAGCCTTCAATCAGGGAGCTCCTACAATGAGCAGTTCTTC. This translates into CASSLQSGSSYNEQFF.

The V and J genes are TRBV28 and TRBJ1-2; possibly TRBD1 for D (5 bases). This CDR3 is 16 amino acids long. The V gene's germline CDR1 is MDHEN and CDR2 SYDVKM. The V and J ends lost 5 bases and 4 bases respectively, with 20 bases between them. CDR3 nucleotides: TGTGCCAGCAGTCCCTATTGGGGGGGGGAACTCTATGGCTACACCTTC. It specifies CASSPYWGGELYGYTF.

This chain connects TRBV5-1 to TRBJ2-1; 9 nucleotides line up with TRBD2. Germline-derived CDR1 and CDR2 are SGHRS and YFSETQ. The CDR3 is 18 amino acids. V shed 1 base and J 0 bases; nucleotides not matched to a gene: 8. The chain's CDR3 is CASSLLVSGGPSYNEQFF. The DNA of the CDR3 is TGCGCCAGCAGCTTGTTAGTTAGCGGGGGCCCCTCCTACAATGAGCAGTTCTTC.

The V and J genes are TRBV27 and TRBJ2-7; 8 bases agree with TRBD1. The V segment lost 3 bases and the J segment 2 bases; nucleotides outside the gene matches: 15. Germline assignment: CDR1 MNHEY and CDR2 SMNVEV (reference sequence). The CDR3 runs 18 residues. Here the CDR3 DNA reads TGTGCCAGCAGTTTCCCAGAAGCCCGGACAGGGCCACCCTACGAGCAGTACTTC. This codes for CASSFPEARTGPPYEQYF.

The chain employs TRBV5-4 and TRBJ2-5, with 7 bases aligning to TRBD1. The V and J ends lost 4 bases and 0 bases, in that order; junction bases with no gene match: 3. Per the germline V gene, CDR1 is SGHNT and CDR2 is YYREEE (reference sequence). CDR3 size: 14 residues. In DNA form, the CDR3 reads TGTGCCAGCAGCCCCGGGACAGACCAAGAGACCCAGTACTTC. This codes for CASSPGTDQETQYF.

This sequence joins TRBV2 and TRBJ2-2; D gene unclear. The CDR3 loop spans 13 amino acids. CDR1 is SNHLY and CDR2 is FYNNEI in the germline V gene. Trimming took 8 bases from V and 3 from J, leaving 10 bases between them. CDR3 nucleotide sequence: TGTGCCAGCTATACACTTGACACCGGGGAGCTGTTTTTT. Its translation is CASYTLDTGELFF. Combining the CDR3 with reference TRBV2 and TRBJ2-2 gives the whole variable domain EPEVTQTPSHQVTQMGQEVILRCVPISNHLYFYWYRQILGQKVEFLVSFYNNEISEKSEIFDDQFSVERPDGSNFTLKIRSTKLEDSAMYFCASYTLDTGELFFGEGSRLTVL.

The chain employs TRBV7-6 and TRBJ1-1, with 9 bases identical to TRBD1. J lost 3 bases, V lost 2 bases, and 4 bases had no gene match. Germline V lookup: CDR1 SGHVS, CDR2 FNYEAQ. The CDR3 consists of 15 residues. CDR3: CASSLNGQGYTEAFF. The CDR3 DNA is TGTGCCAGCAGCTTAAATGGACAGGGGTACACTGAAGCTTTCTTT.

The chain combines TRBV19 with TRBJ2-1, with 15 bases identical to TRBD2. The CDR3 loop spans 19 amino acids. Germline V gene lookup returns CDR1 LNHDA and CDR2 SQIVND (reference sequence). With V trimmed by 3 bases and J by 1 base, 7 bases remained unmatched. In DNA form, the CDR3 reads TGTGCCAGTAGTATGGGACTAGCGGGAGGCGCGCGATCCTACAATGAGCAGTTCTTC. Its protein product is CASSMGLAGGARSYNEQFF.

The sample holds one count of this clone. The chain links TRBV28 to TRBJ2-5; 10 nucleotides align to TRBD2. The CDR3 contains 16 residues. In germline, CDR1 is MDHEN, CDR2 SYDVKM. Trimming at V came to 7 bases and at J to 5 bases, leaving 13 bases not matched to a gene. The CDR3 DNA sequence: TGTGCCAGCACTCACCTAGCGGGGGCCCACCGTGAGACCCAGTACTTC. Translation gives CASTHLAGAHRETQYF.